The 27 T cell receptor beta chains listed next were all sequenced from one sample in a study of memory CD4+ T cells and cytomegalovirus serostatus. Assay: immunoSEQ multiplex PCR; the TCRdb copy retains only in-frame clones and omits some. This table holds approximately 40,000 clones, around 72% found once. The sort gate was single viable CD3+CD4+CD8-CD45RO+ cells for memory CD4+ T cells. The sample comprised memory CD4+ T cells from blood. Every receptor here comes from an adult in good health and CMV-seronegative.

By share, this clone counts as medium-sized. CDR3 sequence: CSGKDGRGYTF. The CDR3 DNA sequence: TGCAGCGGAAAAGATGGTCGAGGCTACACCTTC. V and J are TRBV29-1 and TRBJ1-2; D is unclear. This CDR3 is 11 amino acids long. The V end lost 7 bases, the J end lost 8 bases, and 14 bases lay between the germline ends. Germline V lookup: CDR1 SQVTM, CDR2 ANQGSEA.

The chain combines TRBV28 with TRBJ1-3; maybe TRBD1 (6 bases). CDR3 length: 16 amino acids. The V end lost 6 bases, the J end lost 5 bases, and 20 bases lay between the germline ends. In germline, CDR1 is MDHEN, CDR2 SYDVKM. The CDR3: CASRATTKTGRNTIYF. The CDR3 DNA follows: TGTGCCAGCAGAGCGACCACCAAGACAGGCCGAAACACCATATATTTT. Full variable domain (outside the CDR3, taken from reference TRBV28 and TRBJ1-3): DVKVTQSSRYLVKRTGEKVFLECVQDMDHENMFWYRQDPGLGLRLIYFSYDVKMKEKGDIPEGYSVSREKKERFSLILESASTNQTSMYLCASRATTKTGRNTIYFGEGSWLTVV.

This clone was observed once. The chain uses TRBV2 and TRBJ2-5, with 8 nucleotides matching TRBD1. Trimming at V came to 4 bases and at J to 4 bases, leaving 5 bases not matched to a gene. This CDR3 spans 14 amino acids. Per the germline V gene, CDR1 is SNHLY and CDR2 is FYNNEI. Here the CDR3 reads CASSAAGGAETQYF. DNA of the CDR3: TGTGCCAGCAGTGCGGCAGGGGGCGCAGAGACCCAGTACTTC.

The CDR3 is CASSEDDYGYTF. CDR3 bases: TGTGCCAGCAGTGAAGATGACTATGGCTACACCTTC. V is TRBV2 and J is TRBJ1-2; no clear D. This CDR3 comprises 12 residues. CDR1 and CDR2 (germline): SNHLY, FYNNEI. V was shortened by 1 base and J by 3 bases, with 3 bases between the two germline ends.

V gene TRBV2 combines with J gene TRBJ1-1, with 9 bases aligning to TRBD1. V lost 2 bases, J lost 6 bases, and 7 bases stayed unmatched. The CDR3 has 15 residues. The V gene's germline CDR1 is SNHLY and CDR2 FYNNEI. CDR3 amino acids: CASSELGQGTAEAFF. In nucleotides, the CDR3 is TGTGCCAGCAGTGAACTTGGACAGGGGACCGCTGAAGCTTTCTTT.

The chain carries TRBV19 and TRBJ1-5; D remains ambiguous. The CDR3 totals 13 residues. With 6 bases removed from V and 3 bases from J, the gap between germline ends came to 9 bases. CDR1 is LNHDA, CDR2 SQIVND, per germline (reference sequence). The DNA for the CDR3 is TGTGCCAGTAGCCAAGAGATCAATCAGCCCCAGCATTTT. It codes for CASSQEINQPQHF.

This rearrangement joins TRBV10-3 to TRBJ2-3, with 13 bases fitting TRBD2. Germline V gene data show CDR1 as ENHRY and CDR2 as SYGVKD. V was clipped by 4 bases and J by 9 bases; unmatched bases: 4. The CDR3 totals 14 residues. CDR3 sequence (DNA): TGTGCCATCAGTGGGGAGACTAGCGGGGGGACGCAGTATTTT. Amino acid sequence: CAISGETSGGTQYF.

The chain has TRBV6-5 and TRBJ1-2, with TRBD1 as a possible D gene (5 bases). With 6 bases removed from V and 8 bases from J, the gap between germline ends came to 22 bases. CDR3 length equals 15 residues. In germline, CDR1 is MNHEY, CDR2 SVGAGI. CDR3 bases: TGTGCCAGCAGCTCCAAAGGGGAGAGAAGGGGCGGCTACACCTTC. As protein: CASSSKGERRGGYTF.

As DNA, the CDR3 is TGTGCCAGCAGCATCGTACAGAGCTCCTATAATTCACCCCTCCACTTT. Encoded protein: CASSIVQSSYNSPLHF. This chain uses TRBV7-6 with TRBJ1-6; no clear D. Trimming left V 5 bases short and J 0 bases short, with 11 bases between. The germline V gene has CDR1 SGHVS and CDR2 FNYEAQ. The CDR3 totals 16 residues.

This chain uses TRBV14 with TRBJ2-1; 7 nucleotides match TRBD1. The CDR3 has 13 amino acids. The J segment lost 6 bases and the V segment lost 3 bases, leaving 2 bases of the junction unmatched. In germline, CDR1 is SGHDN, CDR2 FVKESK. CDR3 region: CASSQDRRNEQFF. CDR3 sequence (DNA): TGTGCCAGCAGCCAGGACAGGCGCAATGAGCAGTTCTTC.

In nucleotides, the CDR3 is TGTGCCACCAGCAGAGGACAGGGGTTTAGCACAGATACGCAGTATTTT. This gives the protein CATSRGQGFSTDTQYF. The rearrangement uses TRBV15 and TRBJ2-3; 8 nucleotides match TRBD1. V was pared by 1 base and J by 0 bases, with 3 bases of the junction left unmatched. This CDR3 region has 16 residues. The germline V gene has CDR1 LNHNV and CDR2 YYDKDF (reference sequence).

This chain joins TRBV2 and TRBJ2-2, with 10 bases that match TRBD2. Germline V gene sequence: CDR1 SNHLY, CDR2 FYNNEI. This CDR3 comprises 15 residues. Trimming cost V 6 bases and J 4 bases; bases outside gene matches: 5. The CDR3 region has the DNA TGTGCCAGCAGGGCTAGCGGGGGATTCACCGGGGAGCTGTTTTTT. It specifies CASRASGGFTGELFF.

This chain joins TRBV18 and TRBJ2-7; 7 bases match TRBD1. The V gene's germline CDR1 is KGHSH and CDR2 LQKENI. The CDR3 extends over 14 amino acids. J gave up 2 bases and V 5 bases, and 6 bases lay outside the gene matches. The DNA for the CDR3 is TGTGCCAGCTCAAACAGACAGGGACCCTACGAGCAGTACTTC. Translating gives CASSNRQGPYEQYF.

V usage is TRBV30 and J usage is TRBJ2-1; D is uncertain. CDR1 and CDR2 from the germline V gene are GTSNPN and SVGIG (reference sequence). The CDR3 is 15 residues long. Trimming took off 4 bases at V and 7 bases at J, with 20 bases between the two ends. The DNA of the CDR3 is TGTGCCTGGAACCTGCTTGCTGGGGTAGGAAATGAGCAGTTCTTC. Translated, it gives CAWNLLAGVGNEQFF.

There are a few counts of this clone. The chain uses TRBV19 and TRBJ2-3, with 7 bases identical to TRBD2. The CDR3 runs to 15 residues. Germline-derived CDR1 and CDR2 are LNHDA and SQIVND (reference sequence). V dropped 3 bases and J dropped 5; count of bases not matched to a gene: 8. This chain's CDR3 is CASSMFGGGGDTQYF. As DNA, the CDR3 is TGTGCCAGTAGTATGTTTGGGGGGGGTGGAGATACGCAGTATTTT. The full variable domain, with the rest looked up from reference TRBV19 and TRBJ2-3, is DGGITQSPKYLFRKEGQNVTLSCEQNLNHDAMYWYRQDPGQGLRLIYYSQIVNDFQKGDIAEGYSVSREKKESFPLTVTSAQKNPTAFYLCASSMFGGGGDTQYFGPGTRLTVL.

Written as DNA, the CDR3 is TGCGCCAGCAGCAGACAGGGGAATTACGAGCAGTACTTC. Residues: CASSRQGNYEQYF. The chain employs TRBV5-1 and TRBJ2-7; 8 bases fit TRBD1. V was clipped by 4 bases and J by 4 bases; unmatched bases: 4. Germline CDR1 SGHRS, CDR2 YFSETQ. This CDR3 has 13 residues.

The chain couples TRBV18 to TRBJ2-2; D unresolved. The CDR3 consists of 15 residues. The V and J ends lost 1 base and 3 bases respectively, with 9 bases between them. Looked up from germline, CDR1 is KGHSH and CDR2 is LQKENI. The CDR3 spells CASSPQSWDTGELFF. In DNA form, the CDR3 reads TGTGCCAGCTCACCACAGAGCTGGGACACCGGGGAGCTGTTTTTT. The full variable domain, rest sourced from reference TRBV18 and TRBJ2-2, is NAGVMQNPRHLVRRRGQEARLRCSPMKGHSHVYWYRQLPEEGLKFMVYLQKENIIDESGMPKERFSAEFPKEGPSILRIQQVVRGDSAAYFCASSPQSWDTGELFFGEGSRLTVL.

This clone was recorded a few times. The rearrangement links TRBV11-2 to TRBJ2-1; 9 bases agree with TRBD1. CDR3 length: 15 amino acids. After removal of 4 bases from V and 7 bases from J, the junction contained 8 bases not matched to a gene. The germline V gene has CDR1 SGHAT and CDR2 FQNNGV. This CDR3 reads CASSSLQGAENEQFF. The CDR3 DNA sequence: TGTGCCAGCAGCTCTTTACAGGGGGCGGAGAATGAGCAGTTCTTC.

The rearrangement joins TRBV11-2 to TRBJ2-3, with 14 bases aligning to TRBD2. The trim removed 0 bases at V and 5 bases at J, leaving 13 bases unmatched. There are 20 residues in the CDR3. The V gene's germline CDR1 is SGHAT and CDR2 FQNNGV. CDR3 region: CASSLEGGLAGAGQGDTQYF. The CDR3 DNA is TGTGCCAGCAGCTTAGAAGGGGGACTAGCGGGGGCCGGCCAGGGAGATACGCAGTATTTT.

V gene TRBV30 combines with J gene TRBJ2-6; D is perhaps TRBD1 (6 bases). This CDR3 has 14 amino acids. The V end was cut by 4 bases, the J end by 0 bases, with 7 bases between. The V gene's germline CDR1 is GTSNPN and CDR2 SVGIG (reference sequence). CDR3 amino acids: CAWTGVSGANVLTF. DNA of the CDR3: TGTGCCTGGACAGGGGTCTCTGGGGCCAACGTCCTGACTTTC.

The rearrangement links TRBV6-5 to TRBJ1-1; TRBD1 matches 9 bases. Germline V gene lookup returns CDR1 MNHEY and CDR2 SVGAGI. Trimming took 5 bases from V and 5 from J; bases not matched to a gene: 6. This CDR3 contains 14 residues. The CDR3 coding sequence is TGTGCCAGCAGTCCAGGACAGGGGTGGACTGAAGCTTTCTTT. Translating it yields CASSPGQGWTEAFF.

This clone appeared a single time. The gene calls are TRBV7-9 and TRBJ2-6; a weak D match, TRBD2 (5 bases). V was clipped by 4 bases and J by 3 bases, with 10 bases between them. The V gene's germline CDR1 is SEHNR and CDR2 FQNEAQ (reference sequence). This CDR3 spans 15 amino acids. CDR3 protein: CASSSNSGGANVLTF. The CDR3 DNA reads TGTGCCAGCAGCTCTAACAGCGGTGGGGCCAACGTCCTGACTTTC.

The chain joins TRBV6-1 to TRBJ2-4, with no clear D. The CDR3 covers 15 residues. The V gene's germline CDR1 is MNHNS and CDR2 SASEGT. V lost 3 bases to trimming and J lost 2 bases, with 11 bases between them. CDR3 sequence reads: CASSEPTVTKNIQYF. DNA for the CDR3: TGTGCCAGCAGTGAGCCGACGGTCACCAAAAACATTCAGTACTTC.

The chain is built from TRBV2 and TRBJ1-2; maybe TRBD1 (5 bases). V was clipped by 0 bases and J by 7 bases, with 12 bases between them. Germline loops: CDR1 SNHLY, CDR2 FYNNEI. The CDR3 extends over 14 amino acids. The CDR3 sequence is CASSEAGGRRGYTF. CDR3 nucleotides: TGTGCCAGCAGTGAAGCGGGGGGAAGGCGTGGCTACACCTTC.

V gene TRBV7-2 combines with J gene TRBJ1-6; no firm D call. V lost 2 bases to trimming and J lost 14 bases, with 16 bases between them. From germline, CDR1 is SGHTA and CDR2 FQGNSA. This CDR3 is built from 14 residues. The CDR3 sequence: CASSLKTDLLTLHF. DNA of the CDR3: TGTGCCAGCAGCTTAAAAACCGATTTGCTCACCCTCCACTTT.

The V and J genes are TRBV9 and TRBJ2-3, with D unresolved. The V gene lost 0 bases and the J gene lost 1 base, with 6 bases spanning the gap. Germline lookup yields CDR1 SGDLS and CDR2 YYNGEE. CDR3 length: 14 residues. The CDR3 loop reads CASSVGRGTDTQYF. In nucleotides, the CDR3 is TGTGCCAGCAGCGTAGGTCGCGGCACAGATACGCAGTATTTT.

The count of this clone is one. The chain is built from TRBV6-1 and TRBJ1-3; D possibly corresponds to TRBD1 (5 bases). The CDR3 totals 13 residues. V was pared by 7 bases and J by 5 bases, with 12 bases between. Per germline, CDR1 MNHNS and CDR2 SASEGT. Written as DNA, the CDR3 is TGTGCCAGCACCGGGACGGATAGAAACACCATATATTTT. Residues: CASTGTDRNTIYF.